The 12 T cell receptor beta chains below come from one sample, sequenced in a study of Ad26.COV2.S vaccination and SARS-CoV-2 variants. Described treatment: 15 to 20 received Ad26.COV2.S at low or high dose, single or two shots; 5 received placebo; per-sample allocation not given. Day 63 following the first vaccine or placebo injection was when the samples were taken. The protocol was immunoSEQ multiplex PCR, while the TCRdb copy is restricted to in-frame clones and leaves out a portion. The table shows some 350,000 clones, with 70% to 90% occurring only once. The sequenced sample was peripheral blood, obtained in a trial of Ad26.COV2.S vaccine versus placebo. The source is a person aged 18-65 years who received the Ad26.COV2.S COVID-19 vaccine or a placebo.

J is TRBJ1-4 and V is TRBV2, with 8 bases lining up with TRBD1. V dropped 6 bases and J dropped 7; count of bases not matched to a gene: 7. Germline V CDR1 and CDR2: SNHLY, FYNNEI. This CDR3 comprises 14 residues. DNA for the CDR3: TGTGCCAGCAGCGCAGGGGGCGCCGGTGAAAAACTGTTTTTT. Its protein is CASSAGGAGEKLFF.

This clone was observed a handful of times. V is TRBV6-1 and J is TRBJ2-7; no clear D. The CDR3 extends over 15 amino acids. Trimming took off 2 bases at V and 2 bases at J, with 13 bases between the two ends. Germline CDR1 is MNHNS and CDR2 is SASEGT. The CDR3 loop reads CASSESPTKPYEQYF. DNA of the CDR3: TGTGCCAGCAGTGAAAGCCCCACTAAACCCTACGAGCAGTACTTC.

The chain uses TRBV6-5 and TRBJ2-1; D call uncertain. The CDR3 runs to 14 residues. V dropped 4 bases and J dropped 9 bases, with 16 bases sitting between them. Germline lookup yields CDR1 MNHEY and CDR2 SVGAGI. CDR3 in DNA: TGTGCCAGCAGTTTACTTTATCCCGAGTCTGAGCAGTTCTTC. Translation: CASSLLYPESEQFF.

The table lists this clone with a count of one. The rearrangement joins TRBV10-1 to TRBJ1-1; no reliable D call. Germline V gene sequence: CDR1 WNHNN, CDR2 SYGVQD (reference sequence). V lost 2 bases and J 3 bases, leaving 13 bases between the germline ends. The CDR3 has 15 residues. The CDR3 DNA follows: TGCGCCAGCAGTGAGGGTATTCCAGGATACACTGAAGCTTTCTTT. Protein sequence: CASSEGIPGYTEAFF.

The chain carries TRBV2 and TRBJ2-7; the match to TRBD2 covers 11 bases. Germline CDR1 and CDR2: SNHLY and FYNNEI. V shed 6 bases and J 5 bases; nucleotides not matched to a gene: 6. CDR3 length equals 14 residues. The CDR3 protein is CASRSTSGIDEQYF. The CDR3 DNA sequence: TGTGCCAGCAGATCGACTAGCGGGATAGACGAGCAGTACTTC.

V usage is TRBV27 and J usage is TRBJ1-4; TRBD1 agrees at 7 bases. CDR1 is MNHEY and CDR2 is SMNVEV in the germline V gene (reference sequence). V was pared by 0 bases and J by 8 bases, with 12 bases of the junction left unmatched. This CDR3 has 17 residues. The CDR3 DNA reads as TGTGCCAGCAGTTTATCGACAGGGTCCTATTTACGGGAAAAACTGTTTTTT. It specifies CASSLSTGSYLREKLFF. The full variable domain, rest sourced from reference TRBV27 and TRBJ1-4, is EAQVTQNPRYLITVTGKKLTVTCSQNMNHEYMSWYRQDPGLGLRQIYYSMNVEVTDKGDVPEGYKVSRKEKRNFPLILESPSPNQTSLYFCASSLSTGSYLREKLFFGSGTQLSVL.

There are a few counts of this clone. The V call is TRBV5-1, the J call TRBJ2-7; D possibly matches TRBD1 or TRBD2 (5 bases each). Trimming removed 0 bases at V and 2 bases at J, with 15 bases between. This CDR3 is 16 amino acids long. CDR1 is SGHRS, CDR2 YFSETQ, per germline. CDR3 bases: TGCGCCAGCAGCTTGGGGGGGTTCAACCAGGCCTACGAGCAGTACTTC. It is translated as CASSLGGFNQAYEQYF.

This chain uses TRBV4-3 with TRBJ1-2; D might be TRBD1 (5 bases). The germline CDR1 and CDR2 sequences are LGHNA and YSLEER. The germline V and J ends were trimmed by 4 bases and 2 bases, with 17 bases remaining between them. CDR3 length: 16 amino acids. The chain's CDR3 is CASSPQRQLVNYGYTF. The CDR3 DNA reads TGCGCCAGCAGCCCGCAAAGACAGCTTGTAAACTATGGCTACACCTTC.

V gene TRBV24-1 combines with J gene TRBJ2-3, with D possibly TRBD2 on 7 matching bases. Germline CDR1 KGHDR, CDR2 SFDVKD. Trimming took off 5 bases at V and 2 bases at J, with 13 bases between the two ends. This CDR3 is 15 amino acids long. CDR3 sequence: CATSVGGGPTDTQYF. CDR3 DNA sequence: TGTGCCACCAGTGTAGGGGGAGGGCCCACAGATACGCAGTATTTT.

This clone was seen a single time. The chain employs TRBV5-4 and TRBJ2-7; TRBD2 might be the D (5 bases). The CDR3 sequence is 15 residues long. Per germline, CDR1 SGHNT and CDR2 YYREEE (reference sequence). V lost 0 bases, J lost 6 bases, and 16 bases lay in between. The CDR3: CASSLDSSSSSEQYF. The CDR3 DNA reads TGTGCCAGCAGCTTGGATTCTAGCTCGTCGAGCGAGCAGTACTTC.

This chain links TRBV12-3 or TRBV12-4 with TRBJ1-1; D is uncertain. The V end was cut by 6 bases, the J end by 1 base, with 9 bases between. CDR3 size: 13 residues. The CDR3 loop reads CASSRHANTEAFF. CDR3 coding DNA: TGTGCCAGCAGCCGACACGCGAACACTGAAGCTTTCTTT.

This clone was picked up one time. This chain joins TRBV25-1 and TRBJ2-5; TRBD1 or TRBD2 may be the D gene (6 bases each). This CDR3 comprises 13 residues. V lost 6 bases and J 4 bases, leaving 12 bases between the germline ends. CDR1 and CDR2 from the germline V gene are MGHDK and SYGVNS. As DNA, the CDR3 is TGTGCCAGCAGGAGGGGGGCAGGAGAGACCCAGTACTTC. This translates into CASRRGAGETQYF.